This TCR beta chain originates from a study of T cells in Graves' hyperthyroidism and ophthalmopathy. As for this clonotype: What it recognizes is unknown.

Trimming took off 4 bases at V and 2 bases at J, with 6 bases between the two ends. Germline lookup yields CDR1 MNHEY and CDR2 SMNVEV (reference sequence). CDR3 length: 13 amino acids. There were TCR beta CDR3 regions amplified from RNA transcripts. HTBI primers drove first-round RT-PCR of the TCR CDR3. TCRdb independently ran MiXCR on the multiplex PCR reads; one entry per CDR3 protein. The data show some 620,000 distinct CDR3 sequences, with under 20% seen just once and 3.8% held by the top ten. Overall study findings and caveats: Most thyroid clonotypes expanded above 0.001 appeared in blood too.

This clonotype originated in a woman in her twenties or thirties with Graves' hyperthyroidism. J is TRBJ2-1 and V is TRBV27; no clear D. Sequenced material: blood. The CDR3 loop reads CASSWAAYNEQFF. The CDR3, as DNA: TGTGCCAGCAGTTGGGCAGCCTACAATGAGCAGTTCTTC.